This T cell receptor beta chain comes out of a study of tissue T cells after allogeneic stem cell transplantation. Study-level information: Tissue samples with histologically apparent lymphocytes on H&E review were prioritized for sequencing.

CDR3 length equals 14 residues. In germline, CDR1 is LGHNA, CDR2 YSLEER. The ends lost 4 bases at V and 2 bases at J; junction bases unmatched: 4. Findings and caveats of the study: Sampling depth was limited, and the cohort was small and clinically varied. Across patients, clones rarely overlapped, yet motif clusters were shared tissue-specifically.

With regard to this clone: Its target is unknown.

TCRbeta CDR3 was sequenced at survey depth with template counts. Repertoires were generated with immunoSEQ multiplex PCR, while TCRdb's copy carries only in-frame clones and drops some. The sample lists roughly 8,900 clones, roughly 64% occurring once. Here the sequenced sample was tissue from the ileum, taken at autopsy. The clonotype comes from a woman between 18 and 49 years old with breast cancer. The chain links TRBV4-3 to TRBJ1-2, with TRBD1 identical over 7 bases. CDR3 DNA: TGCGCCAGCAGCCTTACGGACAGGAACTATGGCTACACCTTC. Amino acid sequence: CASSLTDRNYGYTF.